This T cell receptor beta chain stems from a study of immune heterogeneity within non-small cell lung tumors. General observations from the study: Largely, high-frequency T-cell receptor beta clonotypes differed from one individual patient to another.

CDR3 of TCR beta was amplified by multiplex PCR that used 32 V and 13 J primers. TCRdb recomputed calls from the multiplex PCR reads with MiXCR, one row per CDR3 protein. The data hold roughly 14,000 distinct CDR3 sequences, with 25% to 35% observed a single time. Each sample used about 0.55 ug of genomic DNA from bulk tumor tissue. The authors collected several far-apart biopsies from each primary tumor during surgery. Samples came from untreated patients having curative surgery for newly diagnosed non-small cell lung cancer. The CDR3 sequence is 15 residues long. CDR1 and CDR2 (germline): LGHNT, FRNRAP. V was pared by 7 bases and J by 5 bases, with 11 bases of the junction left unmatched. This clonotype appeared a few times. Its specificity is unknown.

Material: lung tumor tissue. The J gene is TRBJ2-5, the V gene TRBV12-5; TRBD1 aligns across 9 bases. The sequence was obtained from a man aged 35 to 55 with non-small cell lung cancer. The DNA of the CDR3 is TGTGCTAGTGCCGCGACAGGGGGGGAGTGGGAGACCCAGTACTTC. Protein sequence: CASAATGGEWETQYF.